The clone carrying this T cell receptor (beta chain) was counted at least ten times. Its antigen remains unknown. The data were obtained in a study of beta chain features in type 1 diabetes. Study-wide context: In all, some 100 million sorted cells from all samples were analyzed. Study outcomes and limitations: HLA effects on TCRB rearrangement stayed unresolved here.

The CDR3 covers 14 residues. Germline loops: CDR1 SEHNR, CDR2 FQNEAQ (reference sequence). V dropped 2 bases and J dropped 2 bases, with 9 bases sitting between them. Reverse transcription of all isolated RNA meant that expressed TCRB transcripts were sequenced. Clones were sequenced by immunoSEQ multiplex PCR, and TCRdb holds only the in-frame ones, with some missing. This repertoire shows about 150,000 clones, about 8.5% found once; its top ten account for around 0.65%. This sequence joins TRBV7-9 and TRBJ2-5; D is possibly TRBD1 (5 bases). The sequenced material came from central memory CD4+ T cells from blood. The TCR was taken from a man aged 18 to 29 in good health. This chain's CDR3 is CASSLQGAQETQYF. CDR3 nucleotide sequence: TGTGCCAGCAGCTTACAGGGTGCTCAAGAGACCCAGTACTTC.